Each of the 24 T cell receptor beta chains below was sequenced from the same sample in a study of OX40 agonist ivuxolimab in advanced cancers. The data were produced by immunoSEQ multiplex PCR, yet TCRdb's version contains in-frame clones alone and is incomplete. The sample contains over 45,000 clones, over 75% of which appear only once. Sequencing was performed on CD4+ or CD8+ T cells sorted from blood, taken in a trial of the OX40 agonist ivuxolimab. The receptors derive from an adult with an advanced solid tumor such as melanoma, head and neck, liver or kidney cancer.

The J gene is TRBJ2-4, the V gene TRBV19, with D perhaps TRBD1 (6 bases). The CDR3 runs 20 residues. Trimming stripped 5 bases from V and 7 bases from J, with 33 bases between. Per the germline V gene, CDR1 is LNHDA and CDR2 is SQIVND (reference sequence). The CDR3 region has the DNA TGTGCCAGTAGTTTACAGGGTCCGCGAAGTCTGGCTACAAGGTGGAACATTCAGTACTTC. The encoded protein is CASSLQGPRSLATRWNIQYF.

The gene calls are TRBV5-6 and TRBJ2-5; no reliable D call. V was pared by 1 base and J by 6 bases, with 13 bases between. Germline values: CDR1 SGHDT, CDR2 YYEEEE. The CDR3 has 14 amino acids. The CDR3 loop reads CASSLRQLGKTQYF. DNA for the CDR3: TGTGCCAGCAGCTTGCGGCAGCTGGGAAAGACCCAGTACTTC.

The rearrangement links TRBV9 to TRBJ2-1; 7 bases are a match to TRBD2. Trimming cost V 2 bases and J 2 bases; bases outside gene matches: 7. The CDR3 is 16 amino acids. Germline V CDR1 and CDR2: SGDLS, YYNGEE. CDR3 in amino acids: CASSVGGGSPYNEQFF. In DNA, the CDR3 is TGTGCCAGCAGCGTCGGCGGCGGGAGCCCCTACAATGAGCAGTTCTTC. Together with reference TRBV9 and TRBJ2-1, the CDR3 gives the full variable domain: DSGVTQTPKHLITATGQRVTLRCSPRSGDLSVYWYQQSLDQGLQFLIQYYNGEERAKGNILERFSAQQFPDLHSELNLSSLELGDSALYFCASSVGGGSPYNEQFFGPGTRLTVL.

V usage is TRBV11-2 and J usage is TRBJ2-5; 9 positions match TRBD1. The CDR3 sequence is 15 residues long. The ends lost 5 bases at V and 7 bases at J; junction bases unmatched: 11. Germline CDR1 is SGHAT and CDR2 is FQNNGV. CDR3 sequence reads: CASSPRTGEGGTQYF. The DNA for the CDR3 is TGTGCCAGCAGCCCACGGACAGGGGAAGGTGGGACCCAGTACTTC. The full variable domain, in which reference TRBV11-2 and TRBJ2-5 provide the parts outside the CDR3, is EAGVAQSPRYKIIEKRQSVAFWCNPISGHATLYWYQQILGQGPKLLIQFQNNGVVDDSQLPKDRFSAERLKGVDSTLKIQPAKLEDSAVYLCASSPRTGEGGTQYFGPGTRLLVL.

The V gene is TRBV7-3, the J gene TRBJ2-2; D is perhaps TRBD1 (5 bases). This CDR3 is 13 amino acids long. Germline loops: CDR1 SGHTA, CDR2 FQGTGA. Trimming stripped 1 base from V and 7 bases from J, with 7 bases between. The CDR3 DNA reads as TGTGCCAGCAGCTTAAGTACAGGCGGGGAGCTGTTTTTT. This gives the protein CASSLSTGGELFF.

The chain links TRBV19 to TRBJ1-5, with D hard to call. V was cut by 3 bases and J by 2 bases, with 11 bases left in between. The germline V gene encodes CDR1 LNHDA and CDR2 SQIVND (reference sequence). The CDR3 is 15 amino acids. The chain's CDR3 is CASSMIEAGNQPQHF. CDR3 nucleotides: TGTGCCAGTAGTATGATCGAAGCCGGCAATCAGCCCCAGCATTTT.

The chain uses TRBV7-9 and TRBJ2-7; the D gene is possibly TRBD2 (6 bases). V lost 5 bases and J lost 2, with 25 bases in between. CDR1 SEHNR and CDR2 FQNEAQ come from the germline V gene (reference sequence). The CDR3 totals 18 residues. CDR3: CASSLDSGAWGVPYEQYF. DNA of the CDR3: TGTGCCAGCAGCCTCGACTCGGGAGCATGGGGGGTTCCCTACGAGCAGTACTTC.

This clone occurred once. This sequence joins TRBV5-6 and TRBJ2-2, with D perhaps TRBD2 (5 bases). The germline CDR1 and CDR2 sequences are SGHDT and YYEEEE. The CDR3 extends over 14 amino acids. Trimming left V 3 bases short and J 2 bases short, with 8 bases between. The CDR3 is CASSWTGNTGELFF. DNA of the CDR3: TGTGCCAGCAGCTGGACTGGAAACACCGGGGAGCTGTTTTTT.

The chain recombines TRBV2 with TRBJ1-1; D is uncertain. The V end was cut by 9 bases, the J end by 2 bases, with 19 bases between. The CDR3 totals 15 residues. The germline CDR1 and CDR2 sequences are SNHLY and FYNNEI. The CDR3 DNA is TGTGCCAGAAAGGGAGGGCGGACCCCTAACACTGAAGCTTTCTTT. This sequence encodes CARKGGRTPNTEAFF.

This chain joins TRBV28 and TRBJ2-7; D perhaps matches TRBD1 (6 bases). The length of the CDR3 is 14 residues. Germline V lookup: CDR1 MDHEN, CDR2 SYDVKM. V was cut by 2 bases and J by 1 base, with 9 bases left in between. In nucleotides, the CDR3 is TGTGCCAGCAGTTTACCCGACAGGTCCTACGAGCAGTACTTC. Translation: CASSLPDRSYEQYF. The variable domain in full, with the rest retrieved from reference TRBV28 and TRBJ2-7, is DVKVTQSSRYLVKRTGEKVFLECVQDMDHENMFWYRQDPGLGLRLIYFSYDVKMKEKGDIPEGYSVSREKKERFSLILESASTNQTSMYLCASSLPDRSYEQYFGPGTRLTVT.

The chain uses TRBV6-5 and TRBJ1-1, with D perhaps matching TRBD1 (6 bases). Germline V gene data show CDR1 as MNHEY and CDR2 as SVGAGI. The CDR3 length is 14 residues. Trimming pared 6 bases from V and 4 bases from J, leaving 15 bases between. For the CDR3, the DNA is TGTGCCAGCAGATCCGGGACATCGATCACTGAAGCTTTCTTT. Amino acids: CASRSGTSITEAFF.

The chain combines TRBV15 with TRBJ2-7; the D is unclear. Germline CDR1 is LNHNV and CDR2 is YYDKDF (reference sequence). This CDR3 has 15 amino acids. V gave up 0 bases and J gave up 3 bases, with 12 bases separating them. The CDR3 region is CATSRDLAPGYEQYF. CDR3 bases: TGTGCCACCAGCAGAGATTTGGCGCCAGGCTACGAGCAGTACTTC.

The rearrangement joins TRBV11-1 to TRBJ2-5, with 9 bases fitting TRBD1. The J call is uncertain, as TRBJ2-7 better fits the DNA end. CDR1 is SGHAT and CDR2 is FQDESV in the germline V gene (reference sequence). The CDR3 totals 12 residues. Here the CDR3 reads CASSLTGGEQYF. CDR3 sequence (DNA): TGTGCCAGCAGCTTGACAGGGGGCGAGCAGTACTTC.

This chain joins TRBV28 and TRBJ2-5; TRBD1 is a possible D gene (6 bases). In germline, CDR1 is MDHEN, CDR2 SYDVKM. V was trimmed by 4 bases and J by 3 bases, leaving 18 bases between them. CDR3 length equals 16 residues. DNA of the CDR3: TGTGCCAGCAGTTCGCCACCGCAACAGGGTGAAGAGACCCAGTACTTC. Its translation is CASSSPPQQGEETQYF.

The chain uses TRBV6-5 and TRBJ1-3; 8 nucleotides match TRBD1. V was pared by 5 bases and J by 0 bases, with 3 bases of the junction left unmatched. Germline CDR1 MNHEY, CDR2 SVGAGI. The CDR3 is 15 residues long. CDR3 sequence: CASSIQGGSGNTIYF. As DNA, the CDR3 is TGTGCCAGCAGTATACAGGGGGGCTCTGGAAACACCATATATTTT.

This chain links TRBV18 with TRBJ2-5; perhaps TRBD2 as D (6 bases). Germline CDR1 KGHSH, CDR2 LQKENI. The CDR3 is made up of 14 amino acids. Trimming pared 0 bases from V and 14 bases from J, leaving 19 bases between. The CDR3 sequence: CASSPPVPSEPKYF. CDR3 coding DNA: TGTGCCAGCTCACCACCGGTTCCTAGCGAACCAAAATACTTC.

The chain couples TRBV4-2 to TRBJ2-5; a weak D match, TRBD1 (6 bases). The CDR3 is 14 amino acids. Trimming removed 1 base at V and 7 bases at J, with 13 bases between. Germline-derived CDR1 and CDR2 are LGHNA and YNFKEQ. The CDR3, as DNA: TGTGCCAGCAGCCAAGGTCCCCTAGGGGGGACCCAGTACTTC. This gives the protein CASSQGPLGGTQYF.

The chain employs TRBV10-1 and TRBJ2-7, with D unresolved. The CDR3 contains 11 residues. The ends were cut back, 0 bases at V and 5 bases at J, with 2 bases in the middle. From germline, CDR1 is WNHNN and CDR2 SYGVQD (reference sequence). CDR3 sequence reads: CASSESNEQYF. CDR3 coding DNA: TGCGCCAGCAGTGAGTCTAACGAGCAGTACTTC.

This clone was seen a single time. The CDR3 DNA is TGTGCCAGTAGTAGGGGCGGGACAGGGGGCCGGAATGAGCAGTTCTTC. Translated: CASSRGGTGGRNEQFF. The chain recombines TRBV19 with TRBJ2-1; 12 nucleotides align to TRBD1. The CDR3 runs 16 residues. The V and J ends lost 4 bases and 7 bases, in that order; junction bases with no gene match: 8. Germline V gene lookup returns CDR1 LNHDA and CDR2 SQIVND (reference sequence).

The chain uses TRBV19 and TRBJ2-7; tentatively, D is TRBD1 (5 bases). V was pared by 6 bases and J by 2 bases, with 17 bases between. The V gene's germline CDR1 is LNHDA and CDR2 SQIVND (reference sequence). This CDR3 region has 15 residues. CDR3 DNA: TGTGCCAGTAGCAGCAGAGGACACCGCACCTACGAGCAGTACTTC. It specifies CASSSRGHRTYEQYF.

This clone was picked up one time. V gene TRBV4-1 combines with J gene TRBJ2-7; 9 bases are a match to TRBD1. The CDR3 is 14 amino acids. CDR1 and CDR2 (germline): MGHRA, YSYEKL. V shed 4 bases and J 3 bases; nucleotides not matched to a gene: 4. CDR3 protein: CASSPGQGSYEQYF. The DNA of the CDR3 is TGCGCCAGCAGCCCTGGACAGGGGAGCTACGAGCAGTACTTC.

This clone was picked up a small number of times. The V and J genes are TRBV28 and TRBJ2-1, with D hard to call. The CDR3 sequence is 15 residues long. Trimming stripped 5 bases from V and 6 bases from J, with 17 bases between. CDR1 and CDR2 (germline): MDHEN, SYDVKM. The CDR3 region has the DNA TGTGCCAGCAGTCAACAAGCTTACATCCTCAATGAGCAGTTCTTC. Amino acids: CASSQQAYILNEQFF.

Here the CDR3 reads CASSWSGHRYEQYF. CDR3 DNA: TGTGCCAGCAGTTGGTCAGGCCATCGCTACGAGCAGTACTTC. The chain carries TRBV28 and TRBJ2-7; D unresolved. From germline, CDR1 is MDHEN and CDR2 SYDVKM. This CDR3 has 14 amino acids. V shed 4 bases and J shed 3 bases, with 13 bases lying between them.

V gene TRBV6-6 combines with J gene TRBJ2-3, with D tentatively TRBD1 (5 bases). Germline CDR1 MNHNY, CDR2 SVGAGI (reference sequence). V shed 5 bases and J shed 0 bases, with 9 bases lying between them. The length of the CDR3 is 14 residues. The CDR3 nucleotides are TGTGCCAGCAGTCCGCCAGGGAGCACAGATACGCAGTATTTT. It encodes CASSPPGSTDTQYF.